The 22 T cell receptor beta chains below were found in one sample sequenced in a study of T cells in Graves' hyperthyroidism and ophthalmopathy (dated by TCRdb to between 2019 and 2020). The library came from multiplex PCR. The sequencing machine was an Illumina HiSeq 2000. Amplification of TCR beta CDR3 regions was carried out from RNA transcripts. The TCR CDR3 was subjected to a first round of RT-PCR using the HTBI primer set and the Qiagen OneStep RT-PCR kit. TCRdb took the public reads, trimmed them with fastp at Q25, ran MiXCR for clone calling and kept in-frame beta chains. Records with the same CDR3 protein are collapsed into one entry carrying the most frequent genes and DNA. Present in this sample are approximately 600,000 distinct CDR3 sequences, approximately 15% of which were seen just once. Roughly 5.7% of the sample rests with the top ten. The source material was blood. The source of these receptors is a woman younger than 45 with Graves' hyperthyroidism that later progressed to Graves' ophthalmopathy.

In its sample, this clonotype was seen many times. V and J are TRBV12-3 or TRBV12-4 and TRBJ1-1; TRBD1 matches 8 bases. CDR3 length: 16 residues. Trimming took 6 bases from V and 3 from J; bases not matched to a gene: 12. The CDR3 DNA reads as TGTGCCAGCAGGGTCACCTTTGACAGGGGTTACACTGAAGCTTTCTTT. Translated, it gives CASRVTFDRGYTEAFF.

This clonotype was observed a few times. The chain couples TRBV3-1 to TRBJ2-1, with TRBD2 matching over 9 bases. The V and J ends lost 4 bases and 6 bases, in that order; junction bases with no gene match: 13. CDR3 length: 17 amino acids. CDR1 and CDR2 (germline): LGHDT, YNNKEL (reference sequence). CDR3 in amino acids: CASSPRLGAGGGNEQFF. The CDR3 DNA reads TGTGCCAGCAGCCCGCGCTTAGGGGCGGGAGGGGGCAATGAGCAGTTCTTC.

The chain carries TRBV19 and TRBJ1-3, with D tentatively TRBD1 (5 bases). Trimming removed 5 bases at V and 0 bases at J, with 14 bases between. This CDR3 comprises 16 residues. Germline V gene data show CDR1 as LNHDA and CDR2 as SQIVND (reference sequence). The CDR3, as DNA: TGTGCCAGTAGTCTCGGGACGGCATACTCTGGAAACACCATATATTTT. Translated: CASSLGTAYSGNTIYF.

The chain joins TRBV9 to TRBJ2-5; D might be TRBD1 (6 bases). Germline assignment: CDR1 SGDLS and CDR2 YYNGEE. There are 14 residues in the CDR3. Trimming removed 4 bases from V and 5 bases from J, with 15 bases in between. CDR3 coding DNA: TGTGCCAGCAGCCCACAGGGTGCTCCGGAGACCCAGTACTTC. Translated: CASSPQGAPETQYF.

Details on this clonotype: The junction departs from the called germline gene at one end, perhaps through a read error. The CDR3 DNA follows: TGCGCCAGCATTAACCTATGGACAGGGAAACCCAACACTGAAGCTTTCTTT. Translated, it gives CASINLWTGKPNTEAFF. V and J are TRBV6-5 and TRBJ1-1, with 8 bases aligning to TRBD1. The CDR3 is 17 residues long. Germline V gene lookup returns CDR1 MNHEY and CDR2 SVGAGI.

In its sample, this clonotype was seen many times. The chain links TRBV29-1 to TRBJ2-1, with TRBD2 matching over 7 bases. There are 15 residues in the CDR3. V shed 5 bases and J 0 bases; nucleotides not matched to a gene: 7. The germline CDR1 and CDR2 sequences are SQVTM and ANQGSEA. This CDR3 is CSVPLRGSSYNEQFF. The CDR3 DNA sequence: TGCAGCGTTCCTCTTCGCGGGAGCTCCTACAATGAGCAGTTCTTC.

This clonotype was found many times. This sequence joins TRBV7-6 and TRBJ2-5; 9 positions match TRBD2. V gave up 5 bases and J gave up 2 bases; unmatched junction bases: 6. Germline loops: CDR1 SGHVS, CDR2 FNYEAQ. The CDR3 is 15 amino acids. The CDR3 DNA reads TGTGCCAGCAGCCCCACTAGCGGGTTTCAAGAGACCCAGTACTTC. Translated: CASSPTSGFQETQYF.

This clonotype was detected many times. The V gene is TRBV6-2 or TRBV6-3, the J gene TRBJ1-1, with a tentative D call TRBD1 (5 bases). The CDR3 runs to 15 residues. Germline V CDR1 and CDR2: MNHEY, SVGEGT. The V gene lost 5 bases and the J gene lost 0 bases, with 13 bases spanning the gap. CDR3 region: CASSQNRFMNTEAFF. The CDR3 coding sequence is TGTGCCAGCAGTCAAAACAGGTTCATGAACACTGAAGCTTTCTTT.

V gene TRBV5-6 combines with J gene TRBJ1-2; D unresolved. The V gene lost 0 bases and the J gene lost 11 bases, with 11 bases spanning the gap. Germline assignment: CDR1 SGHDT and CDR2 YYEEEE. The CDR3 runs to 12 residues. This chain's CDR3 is CASSLEAVGYTF. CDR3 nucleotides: TGTGCCAGCAGCTTGGAGGCGGTAGGATACACCTTC. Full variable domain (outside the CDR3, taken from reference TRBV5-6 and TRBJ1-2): DAGVTQSPTHLIKTRGQQVTLRCSPKSGHDTVSWYQQALGQGPQFIFQYYEEEERQRGNFPDRFSGHQFPNYSSELNVNALLLGDSALYLCASSLEAVGYTFGSGTRLTVV.

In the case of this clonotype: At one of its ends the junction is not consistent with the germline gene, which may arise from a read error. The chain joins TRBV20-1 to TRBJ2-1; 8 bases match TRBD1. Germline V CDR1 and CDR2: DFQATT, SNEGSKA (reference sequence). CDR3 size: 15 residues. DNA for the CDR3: TGCGGTGCTAGAGATTGGCAGGGGGCCCACAATGAGCAGTTCTTC. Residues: CGARDWQGAHNEQFF.

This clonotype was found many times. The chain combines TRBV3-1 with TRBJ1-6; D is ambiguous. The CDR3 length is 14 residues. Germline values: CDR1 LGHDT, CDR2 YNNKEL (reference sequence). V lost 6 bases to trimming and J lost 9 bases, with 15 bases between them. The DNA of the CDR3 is TGTGCCAGCAGTCCCGACCGGGCCGGTTCACCCCTCCACTTT. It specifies CASSPDRAGSPLHF.

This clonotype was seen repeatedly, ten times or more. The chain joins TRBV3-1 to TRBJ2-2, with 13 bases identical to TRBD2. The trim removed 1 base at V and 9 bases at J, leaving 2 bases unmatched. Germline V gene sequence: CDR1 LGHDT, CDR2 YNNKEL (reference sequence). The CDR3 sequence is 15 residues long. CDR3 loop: CASSQGTSGSRELFF. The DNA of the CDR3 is TGTGCCAGCAGCCAAGGGACTAGCGGGAGCCGGGAGCTGTTTTTT.

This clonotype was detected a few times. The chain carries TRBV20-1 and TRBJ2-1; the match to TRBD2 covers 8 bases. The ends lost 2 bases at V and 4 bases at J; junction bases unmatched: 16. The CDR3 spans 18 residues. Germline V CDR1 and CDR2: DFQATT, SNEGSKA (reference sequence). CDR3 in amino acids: CSARTPQRLAGRYNEQFF. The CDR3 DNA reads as TGCAGTGCTAGAACCCCGCAGCGGCTAGCGGGTCGATACAATGAGCAGTTCTTC.

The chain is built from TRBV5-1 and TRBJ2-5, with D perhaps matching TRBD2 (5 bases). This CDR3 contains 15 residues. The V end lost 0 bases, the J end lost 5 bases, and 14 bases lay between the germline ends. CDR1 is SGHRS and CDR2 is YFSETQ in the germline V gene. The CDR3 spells CASSLGAGRGETQYF. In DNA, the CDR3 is TGCGCCAGCAGCTTGGGGGCCGGGCGAGGGGAGACCCAGTACTTC.

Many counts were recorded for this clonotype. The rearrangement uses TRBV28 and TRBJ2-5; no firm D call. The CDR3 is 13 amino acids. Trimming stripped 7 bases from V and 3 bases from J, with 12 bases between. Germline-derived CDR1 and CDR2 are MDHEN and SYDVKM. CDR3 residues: CASTVSTEETQYF. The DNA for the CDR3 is TGTGCCAGCACGGTGAGCACAGAAGAGACCCAGTACTTC.

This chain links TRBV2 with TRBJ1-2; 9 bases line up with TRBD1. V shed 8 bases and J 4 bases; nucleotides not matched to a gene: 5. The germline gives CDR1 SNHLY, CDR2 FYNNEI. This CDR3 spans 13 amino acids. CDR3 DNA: TGTGCCAGCGCCCCGGGACAGGGCTATGGCTACACCTTC. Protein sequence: CASAPGQGYGYTF.

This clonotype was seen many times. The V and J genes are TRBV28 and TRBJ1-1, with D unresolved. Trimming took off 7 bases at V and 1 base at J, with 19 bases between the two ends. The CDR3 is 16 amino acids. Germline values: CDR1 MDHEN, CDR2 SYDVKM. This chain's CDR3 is CASTPFGPWENTEAFF. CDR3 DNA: TGTGCCAGCACCCCTTTCGGCCCCTGGGAGAACACTGAAGCTTTCTTT.

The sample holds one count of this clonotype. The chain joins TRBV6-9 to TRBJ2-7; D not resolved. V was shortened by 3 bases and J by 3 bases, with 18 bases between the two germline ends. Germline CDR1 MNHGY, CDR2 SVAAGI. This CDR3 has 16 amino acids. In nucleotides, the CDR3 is TGTGCCAGCAGTTACCCTCTGGGCTACCACTTCTACGAGCAGTACTTC. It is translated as CASSYPLGYHFYEQYF.

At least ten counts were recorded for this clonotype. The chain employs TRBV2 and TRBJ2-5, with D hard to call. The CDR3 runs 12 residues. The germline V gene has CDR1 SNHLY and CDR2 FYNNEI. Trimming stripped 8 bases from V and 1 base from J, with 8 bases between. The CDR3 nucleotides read TGTGCCAGCCACGGTACCCAAGAGACCCAGTACTTC. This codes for CASHGTQETQYF.

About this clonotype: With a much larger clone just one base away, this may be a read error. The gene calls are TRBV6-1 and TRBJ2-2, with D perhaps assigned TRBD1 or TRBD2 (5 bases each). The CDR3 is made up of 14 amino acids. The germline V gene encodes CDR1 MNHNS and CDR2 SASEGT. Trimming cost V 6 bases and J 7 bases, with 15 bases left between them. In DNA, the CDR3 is TGTGCCAGCAGGGGACGGGGCGGTTTCGGGGAGCTGTTTTTT. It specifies CASRGRGGFGELFF.

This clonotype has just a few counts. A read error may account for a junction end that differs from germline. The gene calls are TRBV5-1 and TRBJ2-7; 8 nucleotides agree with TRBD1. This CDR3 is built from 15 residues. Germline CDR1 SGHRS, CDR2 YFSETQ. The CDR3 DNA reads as TGCGCCAGCAGCTTGGTAGGACAGGGCCTCTACAAGCAGTACTTC. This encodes CASSLVGQGLYKQYF.

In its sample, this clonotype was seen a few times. CDR3 loop: CASTSIGTEAFF. DNA of the CDR3: TGTGCCAGCACCTCTATAGGGACTGAAGCTTTCTTT. The chain recombines TRBV6-2 or TRBV6-3 with TRBJ1-1; D is undetermined. This CDR3 is 12 amino acids long. V gave up 7 bases and J gave up 5 bases, with 11 bases separating them. Germline CDR1 MNHEY, CDR2 SVGEGT.